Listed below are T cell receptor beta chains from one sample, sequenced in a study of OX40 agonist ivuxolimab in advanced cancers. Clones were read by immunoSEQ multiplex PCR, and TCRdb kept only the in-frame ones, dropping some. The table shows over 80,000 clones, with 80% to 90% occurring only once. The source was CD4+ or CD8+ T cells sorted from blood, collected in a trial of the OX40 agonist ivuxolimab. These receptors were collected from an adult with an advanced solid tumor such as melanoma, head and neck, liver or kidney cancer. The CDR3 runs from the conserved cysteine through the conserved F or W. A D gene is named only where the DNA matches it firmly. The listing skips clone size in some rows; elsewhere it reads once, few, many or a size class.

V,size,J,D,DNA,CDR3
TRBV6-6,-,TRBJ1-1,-,TGTGCCAGCAGTCCTCCTGCGGGGGGAGCTTTCTTT,CASSPPAGGAFF
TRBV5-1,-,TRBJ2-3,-,TGCGCCAGCAGAACTCAACCGAACACAGATACGCAGTATTTT,CASRTQPNTDTQYF
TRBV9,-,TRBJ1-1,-,TGTGCCAGCAGCGTAGGGGGTAGAGGGACTGAAGCTTTCTTT,CASSVGGRGTEAFF
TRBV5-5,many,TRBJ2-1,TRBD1,TGTGCCAGCAGCCTTAGACAGGGGGAGTACAATGAGCAGTTCTTC,CASSLRQGEYNEQFF
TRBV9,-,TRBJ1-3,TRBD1,TGTGCCAGCAGCGCCGACAGGGTCTCTGGAAACACCATATATTTT,CASSADRVSGNTIYF
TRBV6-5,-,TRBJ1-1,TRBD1,TGTGCCAGCAGTCGTGACAGGGGGAACACTGAAGCTTTCTTT,CASSRDRGNTEAFF
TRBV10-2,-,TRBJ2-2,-,TGCGCCAGTAAATTTAGCGGCACCGGGGAGCTGTTTTTT,CASKFSGTGELFF
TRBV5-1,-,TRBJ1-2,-,TGCGCCAGCAGCTTAGGCTCCGACTATGGCTACACCTTC,CASSLGSDYGYTF
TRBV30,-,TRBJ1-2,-,TGTGCCTGGAATCAGGGGACCTCCTATGGCTACACCTTC,CAWNQGTSYGYTF
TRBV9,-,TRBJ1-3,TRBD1,TGTGCCAGCAGACGCCGGAGGGACAGGTTTAGAAACACCATATATTTT,CASRRRRDRFRNTIYF
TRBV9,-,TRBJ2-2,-,TGTGCCAGCAGCGTAGGTTTAGGGGCCGGGGAGCTGTTTTTT,CASSVGLGAGELFF
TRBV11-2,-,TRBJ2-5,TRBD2,TGTGCCAGCAGCTTAGTAAGGGCGGGAGCCCTCCAAGAGACCCAGTACTTC,CASSLVRAGALQETQYF
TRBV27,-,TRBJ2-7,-,TGTGCCAGCGCGGGTAGTCCCAACCCCTACGAGCAGTACTTC,CASAGSPNPYEQYF
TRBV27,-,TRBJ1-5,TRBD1,TGTGCCAGCGCCGGGACAGGGGGCTATCAGCCCCAGCATTTT,CASAGTGGYQPQHF
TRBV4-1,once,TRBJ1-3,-,TGCGCCAGCAGCCAAACCGACTACATTGGGCCTGGAAACACCATATATTTT,CASSQTDYIGPGNTIYF
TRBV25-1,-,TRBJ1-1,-,TGTGCCAGCAGTGGGCCGGGTGGGGGGACTGAAGCTTTCTTT,CASSGPGGGTEAFF
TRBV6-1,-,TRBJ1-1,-,TGTGCCAGCAGTGAGGGTAGGGCGAACACTGAAGCTTTCTTT,CASSEGRANTEAFF
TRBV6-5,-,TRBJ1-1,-,TGTGCCAGCACCGGAGGCCCGTACACTGAAGCTTTCTTT,CASTGGPYTEAFF
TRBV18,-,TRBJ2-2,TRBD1,TGTGCCAGCTCCCCCACAGGGGGCGGATCGAACACCGGGGAGCTGTTTTTT,CASSPTGGGSNTGELFF
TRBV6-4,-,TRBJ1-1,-,TGTGCCAGCAGAGGACCTTTTGAAGCTTTCTTT,CASRGPFEAFF
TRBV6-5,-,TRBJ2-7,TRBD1,TGTGCCAGCGGATCGGGACAGGGGGCAGGCGAGCAGTACTTC,CASGSGQGAGEQYF
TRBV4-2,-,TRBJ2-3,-,TGTGCCAGCAGCATTGCTAGCACAGATACGCAGTATTTT,CASSIASTDTQYF
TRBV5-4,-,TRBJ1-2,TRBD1,TGTGCCAGCAGCGTGCAGGGGGCTCGGGGCTACACCTTC,CASSVQGARGYTF
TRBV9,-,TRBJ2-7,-,TGTGCCAGCAGCCCCAGGCGGGATAACCCCTACGAGCAGTACTTC,CASSPRRDNPYEQYF
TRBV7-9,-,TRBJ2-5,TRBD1,TGTGCCAGCAGCTTGGGGACAGCGATTCAAGAGACCCAGTACTTC,CASSLGTAIQETQYF
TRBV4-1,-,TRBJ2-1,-,TGCGCCAGCAGCCAAGATTGGGGTAGCGCGTTGCAGTTCTTC,CASSQDWGSALQFF
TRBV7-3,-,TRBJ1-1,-,TGTGCCAGCAGCCTAGAGAATAGGGGTGGCAACACTGAAGCTTTCTTT,CASSLENRGGNTEAFF
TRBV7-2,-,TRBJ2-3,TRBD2,TGTGCCAGCAGCCTCGAAAGCGGGATACGTGATACGCAGTATTTT,CASSLESGIRDTQYF
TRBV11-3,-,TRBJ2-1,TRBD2,TGTGCCAGCAGCTTAGGCTCCGGGACTAGCGAGGTTGAGCAGTTCTTC,CASSLGSGTSEVEQFF
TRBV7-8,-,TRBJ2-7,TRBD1,TGTGCCAGCCGCGAAACCGGACAGGCCTACGAGCAGTACTTC,CASRETGQAYEQYF
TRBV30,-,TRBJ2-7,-,TGTGCCTGGAGTTTGGACGGAATACGAGCCTACGAGCAGTACTTC,CAWSLDGIRAYEQYF